This record looks at one T cell receptor beta chain sequence and its context. Its antigen is still unknown. Germline CDR1 reads SQVTM; CDR2 reads ANQGSEA. With 7 bases removed from V and 3 bases from J, the gap between germline ends came to 10 bases. There are 13 residues in the CDR3. This specimen belongs to a study of Tregs in tolerant kidney transplant recipients. Study-level information: Mixed chimerism was transient after nonmyeloablative marrow transplants from related graft donors. Overall study results and limits: Tolerant patients' donor-specific Tregs expanded beyond overall Tregs, suggesting antigen-driven growth. Findings come from small patient numbers and require larger validation. Biological reproducibility was not directly addressed, but technical replication error appeared minimal.

Profiled with immunoSEQ multiplex PCR; TCRdb holds only in-frame clones, not every one. Of over 50,000 clones in the sample, 80% to 90% were seen once. The sequence derives from a human donor who received a combined kidney and bone marrow transplant. This material consisted of Tregs from blood, taken before the transplant. This rearrangement joins TRBV29-1 to TRBJ1-6; a possible D gene is TRBD1 (5 bases). The CDR3 sequence is CSARQGYNSPLHF. The CDR3 DNA sequence: TGCAGCGCGCGCCAGGGCTATAATTCACCCCTCCACTTT.